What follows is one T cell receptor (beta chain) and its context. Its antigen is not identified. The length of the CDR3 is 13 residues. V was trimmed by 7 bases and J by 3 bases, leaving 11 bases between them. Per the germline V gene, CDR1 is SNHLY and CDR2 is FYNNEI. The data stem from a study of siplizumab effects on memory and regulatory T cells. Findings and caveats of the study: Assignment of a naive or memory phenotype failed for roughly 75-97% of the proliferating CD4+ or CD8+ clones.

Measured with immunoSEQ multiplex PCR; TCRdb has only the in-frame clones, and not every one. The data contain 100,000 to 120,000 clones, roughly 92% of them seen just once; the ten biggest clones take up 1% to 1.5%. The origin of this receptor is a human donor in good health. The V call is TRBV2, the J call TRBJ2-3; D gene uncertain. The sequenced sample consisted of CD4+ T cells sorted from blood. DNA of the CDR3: TGTGCCAGCAACTTTCGTCAAACAGATACGCAGTATTTT. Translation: CASNFRQTDTQYF.